Sequencing of this T cell receptor beta chain was carried out in a study of blood T cell repertoires in COVID-19. Study details: PBMCs, B-cell-depleted T cells, or T cells were the source of the cDNA or gDNA that made up the material.

During active infection, Seattle patients enrolled and were then monitored through disease. The table came from immunoSEQ multiplex PCR; TCRdb's copy has only in-frame clones and leaves some out. The table has about 160,000 clones, approximately 93% seen once. Germline CDR1 LNHNV, CDR2 YYDKDF (reference sequence). The ends were cut back, 5 bases at V and 4 bases at J, with 16 bases in the middle. This CDR3 is 15 amino acids long. The chain recombines TRBV15 with TRBJ2-3; a possible D gene is TRBD1 (5 bases). This receptor was identified in a woman aged 55-69 years with COVID-19, enrolled during active disease. Input material: peripheral blood. DNA of the CDR3: TGTGCCACCAGCCTCAGGGTTTTTCTAGCAGATACGCAGTATTTT. Translation: CATSLRVFLADTQYF.